The TCR beta chain under discussion was sequenced for a study of blood T cell repertoires in COVID-19. Study at large: Collection of acute and convalescent COVID-19 samples took place in the United States, Italy and Spain. In each case, the material was cDNA or gDNA derived from T cells, B-cell-depleted T cells, or PBMCs.

This clone came up once. In the original processing: Estimates of nucleated cell counts were drawn from the amplification of reference gene primers. TCRdb keeps only in-frame clones here, not all; method: immunoSEQ multiplex PCR. V and J calls plus clone size are reproduced from that table; the DNA served to infer D and trimming. The data show about 670,000 clones, around 89% seen once. V dropped 4 bases and J dropped 3 bases, with 8 bases sitting between them. Germline V gene data show CDR1 as KGHDR and CDR2 as SFDVKD. The length of the CDR3 is 13 residues. Sequencing was carried out using peripheral blood. The chain couples TRBV24-1 to TRBJ1-1; D remains ambiguous. The receptor was derived from a woman aged 18-35 years with acute or convalescent COVID-19. CDR3 amino acids: CATSENTYTEAFF. The CDR3 DNA reads TGTGCCACCAGTGAAAACACCTACACTGAAGCTTTCTTT.